This T cell receptor beta chain was recorded in a study of CD8+ T cells in alopecia areata. Reverse transcribed after extraction, RNA yielded cDNA as the sequencing template. The method was immunoSEQ multiplex PCR; TCRdb's version includes in-frame clones alone and lacks a portion of them. Of under 350,000 clones listed, more than 45% are singletons. Treatment here: oral pan-JAK inhibitor, 5-10 mg twice daily. The CDR3 runs to 16 residues. Germline V CDR1 and CDR2: SEHNR, FQNEAQ (reference sequence). V dropped 6 bases and J dropped 5; count of bases not matched to a gene: 12. The chain has TRBV7-9 and TRBJ2-2, with TRBD1 matching over 7 bases. This TCR was recovered from a human donor with alopecia areata. Specimen: CD4+ T cells sorted from blood, collected at week 24, from a patient treated with tofacitinib. This CDR3 reads CASSPRGTATTGELFF. In DNA, the CDR3 is TGTGCCAGCAGTCCAAGAGGGACAGCGACTACCGGGGAGCTGTTTTTT.